These 17 T cell receptor beta chains share one sample of origin, sequenced in a study of T cells in Graves' hyperthyroidism and ophthalmopathy. RNA transcripts served as the template for amplifying TCR beta CDR3 regions. HTBI primers were the set used in a first-round RT-PCR of the TCR CDR3. TCRdb re-called the multiplex PCR reads with MiXCR, one entry per CDR3 protein. The sample holds 550,000 to 850,000 distinct CDR3 sequences, 18% seen once. Sequencing was done on a sample of blood. These receptor sequences come from a woman between 45 and 60 years old with Graves' hyperthyroidism that later progressed to Graves' ophthalmopathy.

The V gene is TRBV27, the J gene TRBJ1-2, with TRBD1 matching over 12 bases. With V trimmed by 1 base and J by 5 bases, 2 bases remained unmatched. Germline V CDR1 and CDR2: MNHEY, SMNVEV (reference sequence). This CDR3 has 15 amino acids. CDR3 bases: TGTGCCAGCAGTTTATGGGGACAGGGGGCTTATGGCTACACCTTC. Its translation: CASSLWGQGAYGYTF.

This clonotype has just a few counts. The chain is built from TRBV2 and TRBJ1-1; possible D gene TRBD1, 5 bases. The CDR3 sequence is 15 residues long. Trimming took 5 bases from V and 0 from J, leaving 13 bases between them. Germline CDR1 SNHLY, CDR2 FYNNEI. The CDR3 region is CASSFRGHMNTEAFF. CDR3 DNA sequence: TGTGCCAGCAGTTTCCGCGGACATATGAACACTGAAGCTTTCTTT. Combining the CDR3 with reference TRBV2 and TRBJ1-1 gives the whole variable domain EPEVTQTPSHQVTQMGQEVILRCVPISNHLYFYWYRQILGQKVEFLVSFYNNEISEKSEIFDDQFSVERPDGSNFTLKIRSTKLEDSAMYFCASSFRGHMNTEAFFGQGTRLTVV.

This clonotype was observed many times. V and J are TRBV9 and TRBJ2-5, with D tentatively TRBD2 (5 bases). This CDR3 spans 15 amino acids. Germline CDR1 is SGDLS and CDR2 is YYNGEE. V dropped 0 bases and J dropped 3 bases, with 12 bases sitting between them. The chain's CDR3 is CASSVVYGKEETQYF. The CDR3 DNA reads as TGTGCCAGCAGCGTAGTATACGGGAAGGAAGAGACCCAGTACTTC.

Only one count was recorded for this clonotype. The V and J genes are TRBV19 and TRBJ1-5, with D maybe TRBD1 (6 bases). Deletions cut 9 bases from V and 4 bases from J, with 19 bases between. The CDR3 runs to 15 residues. Germline V gives CDR1 LNHDA, CDR2 SQIVND (reference sequence). The CDR3 reads CASGGGGGINQPQHF. CDR3 bases: TGTGCCAGCGGAGGAGGGGGGGGCATTAATCAGCCCCAGCATTTT.

This clonotype was counted many times. The chain couples TRBV12-3 or TRBV12-4 to TRBJ2-3, with 8 bases lining up with TRBD2. This CDR3 contains 18 residues. Trimming removed 3 bases from V and 1 base from J; junction bases left unmatched: 12. Written as DNA, the CDR3 is TGTGCCAGCAGTTTCCCCCGCGGTGGTAGCGGGGGCACAGATACGCAGTATTTT. Translating gives CASSFPRGGSGGTDTQYF.

This clonotype was picked up a small number of times. This chain uses TRBV6-1 with TRBJ2-4; TRBD1 matches at 11 bases. This CDR3 spans 12 amino acids. Germline CDR1 and CDR2: MNHNS and SASEGT. The trim removed 7 bases at V and 10 bases at J, leaving 3 bases unmatched. CDR3 in DNA: TGTGCCAGCATGGGGACAGGGGGAATTCAGTACTTC. This codes for CASMGTGGIQYF.

At least ten counts were recorded for this clonotype. The V and J genes are TRBV30 and TRBJ2-7, with D possibly being TRBD1 (5 bases). The CDR3 is 14 residues long. V lost 1 base to trimming and J lost 3 bases, with 13 bases between them. CDR1 and CDR2 from the germline V gene are GTSNPN and SVGIG (reference sequence). The CDR3 reads CAWSAPSRDYEQYF. The DNA of the CDR3 is TGTGCCTGGAGTGCCCCGAGCAGGGACTACGAGCAGTACTTC.

The V call is TRBV14, the J call TRBJ1-1; possibly TRBD1 for D (5 bases). Germline V CDR1 and CDR2: SGHDN, FVKESK. V was shortened by 3 bases and J by 6 bases, with 11 bases between the two germline ends. The CDR3 runs to 13 residues. CDR3 nucleotide sequence: TGTGCCAGCAGCCACAATCGGGGGGCTGAAGCTTTCTTT. It is translated as CASSHNRGAEAFF.

This clonotype occurred many times. This chain links TRBV7-2 with TRBJ2-3; D not resolved. Trimming stripped 4 bases from V and 0 bases from J, with 17 bases between. Looked up from germline, CDR1 is SGHTA and CDR2 is FQGNSA. The CDR3 totals 17 residues. The CDR3 sequence is CASSSQASIPSTDTQYF. CDR3 nucleotides: TGTGCCAGCAGCTCCCAAGCGTCTATTCCTAGCACAGATACGCAGTATTTT.

The chain combines TRBV5-5 with TRBJ1-4, with a tentative D call TRBD1 (5 bases). The CDR3 extends over 18 amino acids. V was clipped by 0 bases and J by 5 bases, with 20 bases between them. The germline V gene has CDR1 SGHKS and CDR2 YYEKEE (reference sequence). The CDR3: CASSLVLRGRGKNEKLFF. In nucleotides, the CDR3 is TGTGCCAGCAGCTTGGTTCTGAGGGGTCGGGGGAAAAATGAAAAACTGTTTTTT.

This clonotype was found many times. The chain carries TRBV18 and TRBJ1-1; TRBD1 might be the D (5 bases). V lost 5 bases, J lost 4 bases, and 11 bases lay in between. This CDR3 region has 13 residues. Germline loops: CDR1 KGHSH, CDR2 LQKENI. The CDR3 loop reads CASSTDRTTEAFF. CDR3 nucleotide sequence: TGTGCCAGCTCAACTGACAGAACCACTGAAGCTTTCTTT. Using reference TRBV18 and TRBJ1-1 for the parts outside the CDR3, the full variable domain is NAGVMQNPRHLVRRRGQEARLRCSPMKGHSHVYWYRQLPEEGLKFMVYLQKENIIDESGMPKERFSAEFPKEGPSILRIQQVVRGDSAAYFCASSTDRTTEAFFGQGTRLTVV.

In its sample, this clonotype was seen a few times. CDR3 nucleotides: TGCAGTGCTAGAGATCTGAGGAAGGGAGAGACCCAGTACTTC. Translating it yields CSARDLRKGETQYF. The V and J genes are TRBV20-1 and TRBJ2-5, with D unresolved. Germline V lookup: CDR1 DFQATT, CDR2 SNEGSKA (reference sequence). The ends were cut back, 0 bases at V and 4 bases at J, with 12 bases in the middle. CDR3 length equals 14 residues.

The rearrangement links TRBV3-1 to TRBJ1-3, with D possibly TRBD1 on 5 matching bases. This CDR3 is 15 amino acids long. Trimming pared 0 bases from V and 8 bases from J, leaving 14 bases between. Germline assignment: CDR1 LGHDT and CDR2 YNNKEL (reference sequence). CDR3 nucleotides: TGTGCCAGCAGCCAAGATTGGAGGGGCCCATACACCATATATTTT. It yields the protein CASSQDWRGPYTIYF. Complete variable domain (other parts from reference TRBV3-1 and TRBJ1-3): DTAVSQTPKYLVTQMGNDKSIKCEQNLGHDTMYWYKQDSKKFLKIMFSYNNKELIINETVPNRFSPKSPDKAHLNLHINSLELGDSAVYFCASSQDWRGPYTIYFGEGSWLTVV.

This clonotype was recorded at least ten times. Mismatch with germline at one junction end may stem from a read error. The chain has TRBV5-1 and TRBJ1-3, with D unresolved. Looked up from germline, CDR1 is SGHRS and CDR2 is YFSETQ. The CDR3 is made up of 14 amino acids. The chain's CDR3 is CASSLGDSGNTIYF. The CDR3, as DNA: TGTGCCAGCAGCTTAGGAGACTCTGGAAACACCATATATTTT. The full variable domain, in which reference TRBV5-1 and TRBJ1-3 provide the parts outside the CDR3, is KAGVTQTPRYLIKTRGQQVTLSCSPISGHRSVSWYQQTPGQGLQFLFEYFSETQRNKGNFPGRFSGRQFSNSRSEMNVSTLELGDSALYLCASSLGDSGNTIYFGEGSWLTVV.

The gene calls are TRBV20-1 and TRBJ2-5; no clear D gene. This CDR3 contains 12 residues. Germline assignment: CDR1 DFQATT and CDR2 SNEGSKA (reference sequence). The ends were cut back, 3 bases at V and 4 bases at J, with 9 bases in the middle. The CDR3 DNA is TGCAGTGCTAGTGGGGAAGGAGAGACCCAGTACTTC. It codes for CSASGEGETQYF.

This clonotype was counted ten times or more. The chain combines TRBV2 with TRBJ2-1; maybe TRBD1 (5 bases). Trimming removed 0 bases from V and 3 bases from J, with 9 bases in between. CDR3 length: 15 amino acids. The germline CDR1 and CDR2 sequences are SNHLY and FYNNEI. The CDR3 spells CASSEAKTDYNEQFF. The DNA of the CDR3 is TGTGCCAGCAGTGAAGCTAAGACAGACTACAATGAGCAGTTCTTC.

This clonotype occurred a few times. V is TRBV12-3 or TRBV12-4 and J is TRBJ2-3; TRBD2 matches 7 bases. The trim removed 3 bases at V and 14 bases at J, leaving 8 bases unmatched. The CDR3 runs 12 residues. CDR3 region: CASSLGGGVVYF. Written as DNA, the CDR3 is TGTGCCAGCAGTTTGGGGGGGGGAGTAGTGTATTTT.